A single sample gave rise to the 12 T cell receptor beta chains below, sequenced in a study of blood T cell repertoires in COVID-19. Libraries were prepared by immunoSEQ multiplex PCR; TCRdb keeps only in-frame clonotypes and omits some of them. The table lists about 320,000 clones, roughly 90% of them singletons. Sequenced: PBMCs or T cells enriched from blood (not recorded which). The origin of the receptors is a woman between 18 and 30 years old who had recovered from COVID-19.

J is TRBJ1-3 and V is TRBV7-2; D remains unclear. The germline CDR1 and CDR2 sequences are SGHTA and FQGNSA. V dropped 5 bases and J dropped 2 bases, with 13 bases sitting between them. The CDR3 loop spans 15 amino acids. The CDR3 DNA reads TGTGCCAGCAGCCGTGCGGGTGTTCCTGGAAACACCATATATTTT. Translating gives CASSRAGVPGNTIYF.

V usage is TRBV7-6 and J usage is TRBJ1-3; 8 bases fit TRBD1. J was trimmed by 4 bases and V by 5 bases; bases with no gene match: 7. Germline loops: CDR1 SGHVS, CDR2 FNYEAQ. The CDR3 runs to 15 residues. As DNA, the CDR3 is TGTGCCAGCAGCGTAACAGGGGGTTCAGGAAACACCATATATTTT. It translates to CASSVTGGSGNTIYF.

In regard to this clone: Other DNA sequences in the same sample also yield this CDR3. The chain joins TRBV18 to TRBJ2-5, with 9 nucleotides matching TRBD1. From germline, CDR1 is KGHSH and CDR2 LQKENI. CDR3 length: 15 residues. V trimming: 0 bases; J trimming: 4 bases; junction bases outside the gene matches: 3. Here the CDR3 DNA reads TGTGCCAGCTCACCACCGGGACAGGGCGGAGAGACCCAGTACTTC. Protein sequence: CASSPPGQGGETQYF.

J is TRBJ2-5 and V is TRBV6-2 or TRBV6-3; 10 nucleotides line up with TRBD1. Germline V gene data show CDR1 as MNHEY and CDR2 as SVGEGT. The CDR3 length is 15 residues. V lost 6 bases and J lost 1; bases outside the gene matches: 5. For the CDR3, the DNA is TGTGCCAGCAGCCGACAGGGGGCCGGCCAAGAGACCCAGTACTTC. Protein product: CASSRQGAGQETQYF.

With regard to this clone: With a much larger clone just one base away, this may be a read error. V usage is TRBV7-3 and J usage is TRBJ1-2; the match to TRBD1 covers 7 bases. The CDR3 has 13 residues. Per germline, CDR1 SGHTA and CDR2 FQGTGA. J lost 3 bases, V lost 5 bases, and 3 bases had no gene match. The CDR3 DNA follows: TGTGCCAGCAGCCGGGACAGTTACTATGGCTACACCTTC. Translated, it gives CASSRDSYYGYTF.

The J gene is TRBJ2-6, the V gene TRBV6-5; D is undetermined. Germline CDR1 reads MNHEY; CDR2 reads SVGAGI. The CDR3 runs 13 residues. The V end lost 4 bases, the J end lost 4 bases, and 5 bases lay between the germline ends. CDR3 sequence (DNA): TGTGCCAGCAGTTCCCCGGGGGCCAACGTCCTGACTTTC. Encoded protein: CASSSPGANVLTF.

This chain joins TRBV5-1 and TRBJ2-3; 9 bases match TRBD1. This CDR3 is built from 15 residues. The junction had 6 bases not matched to a gene; V was cut back by 4 bases and J by 3 bases. CDR1 is SGHRS, CDR2 YFSETQ, per germline. CDR3 amino acids: CASSGGQGGTDTQYF. In nucleotides, the CDR3 is TGCGCCAGCAGCGGGGGACAGGGTGGAACAGATACGCAGTATTTT.

In nucleotides, the CDR3 is TGTGCCAGCATACGGGACAGGGGGAACACTGAAGCTTTCTTT. It specifies CASIRDRGNTEAFF. This chain uses TRBV6-5 with TRBJ1-1; 10 bases match TRBD1. This CDR3 comprises 14 residues. Germline assignment: CDR1 MNHEY and CDR2 SVGAGI. V gave up 7 bases and J gave up 1 base; unmatched junction bases: 3.

The rearrangement links TRBV7-2 to TRBJ2-1, with 9 bases aligning to TRBD2. Germline CDR1 and CDR2: SGHTA and FQGNSA. The trim removed 3 bases at V and 9 bases at J, leaving 6 bases unmatched. The CDR3 extends over 14 amino acids. The CDR3 DNA follows: TGTGCCAGCAGCTTCTTAGCGGGAGTAAGTGAGCAGTTCTTC. This sequence encodes CASSFLAGVSEQFF.

V and J are TRBV18 and TRBJ2-3, with a weak D call TRBD1 (5 bases). The CDR3 consists of 17 residues. Trimming shortened V by 3 bases and J by 2 bases, and 18 bases separated the two germline ends. The germline V gene has CDR1 KGHSH and CDR2 LQKENI. The chain's CDR3 is CASSPSFAQGNTDTQYF. The CDR3 nucleotides are TGTGCCAGCTCACCGTCATTCGCGCAGGGTAACACAGATACGCAGTATTTT.

The chain employs TRBV5-5 and TRBJ2-5; 9 bases line up with TRBD2. Losses at the gene ends were 2 bases for V and 4 bases for J; bases not matched to a gene: 9. The length of the CDR3 is 16 residues. Germline-derived CDR1 and CDR2 are SGHKS and YYEKEE (reference sequence). The CDR3 here is CASSFVSAGGAETQYF. The CDR3 region has the DNA TGTGCCAGCAGCTTCGTCTCGGCGGGAGGGGCAGAGACCCAGTACTTC.

This clone has only one observation. The chain is built from TRBV18 and TRBJ1-1, with 8 bases lining up with TRBD1. The V gene's germline CDR1 is KGHSH and CDR2 LQKENI. This CDR3 spans 18 amino acids. V trimming: 3 bases; J trimming: 1 base; junction bases outside the gene matches: 13. The CDR3 DNA is TGTGCCAGCTCACCTGGGACAGGTAGAGTGGTTGAGAACACTGAAGCTTTCTTT. Translating gives CASSPGTGRVVENTEAFF.